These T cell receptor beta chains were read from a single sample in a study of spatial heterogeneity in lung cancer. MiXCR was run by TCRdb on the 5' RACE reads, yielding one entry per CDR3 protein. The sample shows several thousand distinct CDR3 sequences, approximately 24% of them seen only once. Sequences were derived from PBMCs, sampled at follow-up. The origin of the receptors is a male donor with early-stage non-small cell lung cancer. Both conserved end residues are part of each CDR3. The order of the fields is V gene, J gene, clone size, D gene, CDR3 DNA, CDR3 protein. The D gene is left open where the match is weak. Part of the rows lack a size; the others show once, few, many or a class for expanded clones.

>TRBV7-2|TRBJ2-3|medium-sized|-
TGTGCCACTGGGGCAGGGGTCGTAACAGATACGCAGTATTTT
CATGAGVVTDTQYF
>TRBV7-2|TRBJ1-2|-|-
TGTGCCAGCAGCATAGCTCTGAATATGCCCTATGGCTACACCTTC
CASSIALNMPYGYTF
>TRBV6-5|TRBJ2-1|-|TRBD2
TGTGCCAGCAGAGGGACTAGCTGGAATGAGCAGTTCTTC
CASRGTSWNEQFF
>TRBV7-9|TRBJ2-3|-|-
TGTGCCAGCAGGGGATTTGGAGATACGCAGTATTTT
CASRGFGDTQYF
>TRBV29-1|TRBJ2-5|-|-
TGCAGCGTTGAAAACTCCAGACAATTCCAAGAGACCCAGTACTTC
CSVENSRQFQETQYF
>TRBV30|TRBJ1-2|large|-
TGTGCCTGGAGTGTAGGGAGCGATGGCTACACCTTC
CAWSVGSDGYTF
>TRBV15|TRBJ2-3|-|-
TGTGCCACCAGCAGGTGGAGGGGGCTATTCACAGATACGCAGTATTTT
CATSRWRGLFTDTQYF
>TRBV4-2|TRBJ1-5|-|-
TGTGCCAGCAGCCAAGATCCAGGAGGGAATCAGCCCCAGCATTTT
CASSQDPGGNQPQHF
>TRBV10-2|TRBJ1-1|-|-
TGCGCCAGCAGTGAACGGATGAACACTGAAGCTTTCTTT
CASSERMNTEAFF
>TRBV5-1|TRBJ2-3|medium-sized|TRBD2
TGCGCCAGCGGCCTAGCGGACACAGATACGCAGTATTTT
CASGLADTDTQYF
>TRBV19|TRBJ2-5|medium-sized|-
TGTGCCAGTAGTGCTCCAGGGGCGGAGACCCAGTACTTC
CASSAPGAETQYF
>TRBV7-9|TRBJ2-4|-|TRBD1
TGTGCCAGCAGCTTCCCGGACAGGGGATACATTCAGTACTTC
CASSFPDRGYIQYF
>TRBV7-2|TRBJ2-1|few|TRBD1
TGTGCCAGCAGCTTAGGGACAGGAAAGTTCTTC
CASSLGTGKFF
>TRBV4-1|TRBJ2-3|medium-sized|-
TGCGCCAGCAGCCAAGGGACAGGCACAGATACGCAGTATTTT
CASSQGTGTDTQYF
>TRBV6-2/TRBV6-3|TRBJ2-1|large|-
TGTGCCAGCAGGACCGGGAACTCCTACAATGAGCAGTTCTTC
CASRTGNSYNEQFF